This entry concerns a single T cell receptor beta chain. Its specificity is unknown. Method: immunoSEQ multiplex PCR; TCRdb's copy keeps in-frame clones and lacks some. The sample holds 75,000 to 100,000 clones, 88% seen once. This sample is drawn from a study of T cell responses to AZD1222 COVID-19 vaccine. Germline CDR1 SGHTA, CDR2 FQGNSA. This CDR3 region has 13 residues. The germline V and J ends were trimmed by 5 bases and 4 bases, with 11 bases remaining between them. Regarding the study as a whole: Nearly half of unique spike-specific TCRs reportedly avoided B.1.351 and B.1.1.7 mutated regions.

The chain joins TRBV7-2 to TRBJ1-2; D remains ambiguous. The material sequenced was peripheral blood, taken on day 0 of AZD1222 vaccination. The TCR comes from an adult in good health. The CDR3 protein is CASSPPARYGYTF. In nucleotides, the CDR3 is TGTGCCAGCAGCCCCCCAGCGCGCTATGGCTACACCTTC.